Sequencing of this TCR beta chain was carried out in a study of CDR3 diversity in severe acne. As to this clonotype: Germline and junction disagree at one end, which may indicate a read error.

TCRdb processed the PCR reads anew with MiXCR; each CDR3 protein has one entry. The data contain 89,000 or so distinct CDR3 sequences, 45% to 50% of them seen just once; the ten biggest clones take up roughly a tenth. Sequencing used blood. The TCR sequence derives from a male donor in good health, serving as a control.

CDR3: CASSFNLVESEQCF. CDR3 in DNA: TGTGCCAGCAGCTTCAATTTAGTGGAGAGCGAGCAGTGCTTC. This chain uses TRBV7-2 with TRBJ2-7; D unclear. Looked up from germline, CDR1 is SGHTA and CDR2 is FQGNSA. CDR3 size: 14 residues.